This T cell receptor (beta chain) was retrieved from a study of blood T cell repertoires in COVID-19. Only in-frame clones appear in the TCRdb table, and some are missing; sequencing was by immunoSEQ multiplex PCR. The sample records approximately 110,000 clones, more than 75% being singletons. This clone was counted once. The CDR3 has 13 residues. The V and J ends lost 2 bases and 9 bases, in that order; junction bases with no gene match: 4. Per germline, CDR1 MDHEN and CDR2 SYDVKM. The TCR comes from a human donor in a cohort sampled during active COVID-19. Source material: peripheral blood. The chain employs TRBV28 and TRBJ2-5; TRBD2 matches 9 bases. CDR3 residues: CASSLGGRASQYF. CDR3 sequence (DNA): TGTGCCAGCAGTTTAGGCGGGAGGGCCTCCCAGTACTTC.